The T cell receptor beta chain under discussion was sequenced for a study of T cell repertoires in cytomegalovirus infection. Findings and caveats of the study: Clonotype analysis showed dominance of the ex vivo response by HLA-C-restricted CMV-specific TCR beta clonotypes.

Concerning this clonotype itself: Antigen: not known.

TCRdb used MiXCR to reprocess the reads, holding one entry per CDR3 protein. Found here are about 830,000 distinct CDR3 sequences, 32% of them singletons; the top ten hold around 12%. The sequencing used cultured CD8+ T cells from PBMCs, collected from culture after CMV antigen stimulation. This TCR was sampled from a human donor in good health (CMV status not recorded). Some clones in this sample may be carry-over from other donors' samples.

CDR3 nucleotides: TGTGCCAGCAGTTACTCCCCCCGGGGTTCCACAGATACGCAGTATTTT. Translating gives CASSYSPRGSTDTQYF. J is TRBJ2-3 and V is TRBV6-5; perhaps TRBD2 as D (5 bases). The V and J ends lost 0 bases and 2 bases respectively, with 12 bases between them. This CDR3 has 16 amino acids. Germline assignment: CDR1 MNHEY and CDR2 SVGAGI.